This TCR beta chain originates from a study of CXCR3-negative and CXCR3-positive naive CD8 T cells. Study-level background: Each library gave roughly 1.6 +/- 0.3 million of approximately 150 million TRB reads.

Study-level results: The level of CXCR3 expression partially decreased after cryopreservation; the majority of assays used fresh PBMCs. TRB CDR3 hydrophobicity was greater in CXCR3-positive naive cells than in CXCR3-negative naive cells. Much lower diversity was found in memory CD8+ cells, while both naive subsets had comparably high diversity.

A word on this clonotype: Its antigen is currently unknown.

The CDR3 covers 17 residues. Germline V gene data show CDR1 as SEHNR and CDR2 as FQNEAQ (reference sequence). Each TRB cDNA library was prepared by 5' RACE (with UMI labels). TCRdb derives one entry per CDR3 protein from the 5' RACE reads, leaving out DNA. Reported are just under 65,000 distinct CDR3 sequences; the ten largest clones contain 4% to 5.5%. This clonotype was sampled from a human donor in good health. Some clones in this sample may be carry-over from other donors' samples. The sequenced material came from naive CXCR3+ CD8+ T cells from blood. The subset denotes: CD45RO-CCR7+CD27+CD95- naive CD8+ T cells expressing CXCR3 (TNR3+). The V and J genes are TRBV7-9 and TRBJ2-1; TCRdb's D call, TRBD1, is unchecked because there is no DNA. The CDR3 sequence: CASSLDRGPFWNNEQFF.